This TCR beta chain was observed in a study of blood T cell repertoires in COVID-19. About the study: Whether acute or convalescent, the COVID-19 samples came from the United States, Italy and Spain.

This CDR3 has 15 amino acids. The germline V and J ends were trimmed by 5 bases and 2 bases, with 12 bases remaining between them. Germline V gene data show CDR1 as PRHDT and CDR2 as FYEKMQ (reference sequence). Assay used: immunoSEQ multiplex PCR; TCRdb lists only in-frame clones, some missing. This table holds under 400,000 clones, about 89% found once. The gene calls are TRBV13 and TRBJ2-2; TRBD2 is a possible D gene (7 bases). The sequencing sample was made of peripheral blood. The source is a woman in her twenties or thirties with COVID-19, enrolled during active disease. CDR3 in DNA: TGTGCCAGCAGCGCAGGGGACTATAACACCGGGGAGCTGTTTTTT. This encodes CASSAGDYNTGELFF.